The rows below give T cell receptor beta chains drawn from one sample of a study of blood T cell repertoires in COVID-19. TCRdb keeps only in-frame clones here, not all; method: immunoSEQ multiplex PCR. The profile shows 95,000 to 120,000 clones, just under 90% of them singletons. The sample consisted of peripheral blood. The receptor source for this set is a woman aged 45-59 years with acute or convalescent COVID-19. Each CDR3 is given with its conserved first and last residue. The D gene is left open where the match is weak. Size values are once, few and many counts, or a class for expanded clones, and some rows have none.

length	D	size	V	J	CDR3	DNA
15	TRBD1	once	TRBV9	TRBJ1-4	CASSFRDSSNEKLFF	TGTGCCAGCAGCTTCCGGGACAGCAGTAATGAAAAACTGTTTTTT
15	TRBD2	NA	TRBV13	TRBJ2-1	CASNLLASGGNEQFF	TGTGCCAGCAACTTACTGGCTAGCGGGGGCAATGAGCAGTTCTTC
14	NA	NA	TRBV15	TRBJ1-1	CATSRDQGQPEAFF	TGTGCCACCAGCAGAGATCAAGGACAGCCTGAAGCTTTCTTT
15	TRBD1	NA	TRBV4-3	TRBJ1-2	CASSQDMGRGRQNTF	TGCGCCAGCAGCCAAGATATGGGCAGGGGGCGTCAAAACACCTTC
15	TRBD1	NA	TRBV28	TRBJ1-3	CASSRGQGLGNTIYF	TGTGCCAGCAGCCGGGGACAGGGGCTAGGGAACACCATATATTTT
13	NA	NA	TRBV19	TRBJ1-1	CASGLLSNTEAFF	TGTGCCAGTGGGCTTCTATCGAACACTGAAGCTTTCTTT
15	NA	NA	TRBV10-3	TRBJ1-1	CAISEAGARNTEAFF	TGTGCCATCAGCGAGGCAGGGGCGAGGAACACTGAAGCTTTCTTT
14	NA	NA	TRBV27	TRBJ2-2	CASGRGLNTGELFF	TGTGCCTCCGGACGCGGGCTGAACACCGGGGAGCTGTTTTTT
16	TRBD1	NA	TRBV18	TRBJ1-3	CASSPRDRETGNTIYF	TGTGCCAGCTCACCTAGGGACAGGGAAACTGGAAACACCATATATTTT
12	NA	NA	TRBV2	TRBJ2-1	CASKTVNNEQFF	TGTGCCAGCAAGACAGTCAACAATGAGCAGTTCTTC
10	NA	once	TRBV20-1	TRBJ2-5	CSGVSGTQYF	TGCAGTGGGGTTAGCGGGACCCAGTACTTC
15	TRBD1	NA	TRBV7-9	TRBJ1-1	CASSSVGQVNTEAFF	TGTGCCAGCAGCTCGGTTGGACAGGTGAACACTGAAGCTTTCTTT
13	TRBD1	NA	TRBV30	TRBJ1-6	CASGQGYNSPLHF	TGTGCCTCCGGACAGGGGTATAATTCACCCCTCCACTTT
18	NA	NA	TRBV7-6	TRBJ1-1	CASSQNVQAIGTGTEAFF	TGTGCCAGCAGCCAAAACGTGCAGGCTATAGGAACTGGCACTGAAGCTTTCTTT
14	NA	NA	TRBV7-2	TRBJ2-3	CASSKQGFTDTQYF	TGTGCCAGCAGCAAACAGGGTTTCACAGATACGCAGTATTTT
15	NA	NA	TRBV4-2	TRBJ2-7	CASSPGVGGGYEQYF	TGTGCCAGCAGCCCGGGGGTAGGAGGAGGCTACGAGCAGTACTTC
15	TRBD2	NA	TRBV15	TRBJ2-1	CATSRARTSFHEQFF	TGTGCCACCAGCAGAGCCCGGACTAGTTTTCATGAGCAGTTCTTC
13	NA	NA	TRBV10-1	TRBJ2-2	CASSKQGTGELFF	TGCGCCAGCTCTAAGCAGGGAACCGGGGAGCTGTTTTTT
16	NA	NA	TRBV15	TRBJ1-3	CATSSRSTASGNTIYF	TGTGCCACCAGCAGTCGCTCAACTGCCTCTGGAAACACCATATATTTT
14	NA	NA	TRBV7-9	TRBJ1-2	CASSSLGDHYGYTF	TGTGCCAGCAGCTCCTTAGGGGATCACTATGGCTACACCTTC
13	TRBD1	NA	TRBV4-1	TRBJ1-5	CASSQITGGPQHF	TGCGCCAGCAGCCAAATTACAGGGGGGCCCCAGCATTTT
15	NA	NA	TRBV4-1	TRBJ2-2	CASSQITGGTGELFF	TGCGCCAGCAGCCAAATTACTGGAGGGACCGGGGAGCTGTTTTTT
15	NA	NA	TRBV19	TRBJ1-5	CASSPDRRSNQPQHF	TGTGCCAGTAGTCCCGACAGGAGGAGCAATCAGCCCCAGCATTTT
14	TRBD1	NA	TRBV6-5	TRBJ1-2	CASSQPGQSYGYTF	TGTGCCAGCAGTCAACCGGGACAGTCTTATGGCTACACCTTC
15	NA	once	TRBV14	TRBJ2-5	CASSQTTETGRTQYF	TGTGCCAGCAGCCAAACCACAGAGACCGGGAGGACCCAGTACTTC